This is a list of T cell receptor beta chains from one sample in a study of post-analysis software for immune sequencing data. TCRdb processed the PCR reads anew with MiXCR; each CDR3 protein has one entry. The table includes fewer than 900,000 distinct CDR3 sequences, 35% to 55% detected once. The sample was blood. All receptors come from a girl under 18 with multiple sclerosis. Each CDR3 is given with its conserved first and last residue. D genes are given only for firm matches. Clone size, where shown, is once, few, many, or a class for clones that have expanded.

D gene	V gene	clone size	J gene	CDR3 protein	CDR3 DNA
-	TRBV20-1	-	TRBJ1-2	CSARDVQGQYGYTF	TGCAGTGCTCGGGATGTACAGGGACAATATGGCTACACCTTC
-	TRBV15	few	TRBJ1-2	CATSRTGGGYGYTF	TGTGCCACCAGCAGGACCGGGGGAGGCTATGGCTACACCTTC
-	TRBV7-2	-	TRBJ1-2	CASKPAFDRPNYGYTF	TGTGCCAGCAAACCTGCCTTCGACAGGCCTAACTATGGCTACACCTTC
-	TRBV18	few	TRBJ1-1	CASSPNGDTEAFF	TGTGCCAGCTCACCAAACGGGGACACTGAAGCTTTCTTT
TRBD1	TRBV5-1	few	TRBJ2-4	CASSLRLQGAKYF	TGCGCCAGCAGCTTGAGGCTACAGGGGGCCAAGTACTTC
TRBD1	TRBV29-1	-	TRBJ1-1	CSVKVQGASEAFF	TGCAGCGTCAAAGTTCAGGGGGCATCTGAAGCTTTCTTT
TRBD2	TRBV20-1	-	TRBJ2-3	CSAPLAGGPIDTQYF	TGCAGTGCCCCCTTAGCGGGAGGGCCAATAGATACGCAGTATTTT
TRBD2	TRBV6-1	-	TRBJ2-1	CASSDWGLASNEQFF	TGTGCCAGCAGTGACTGGGGACTAGCTTCCAATGAGCAGTTCTTC
-	TRBV20-1	-	TRBJ2-3	CSAKGAPAGTDTQYF	TGCAGTGCCAAGGGGGCTCCAGCGGGAACAGATACGCAGTATTTT
TRBD1	TRBV29-1	-	TRBJ2-1	CSVGQGRNEQFF	TGCAGCGTTGGACAGGGTCGGAATGAGCAGTTCTTC
TRBD2	TRBV13	-	TRBJ2-5	CASSTRTGLAALETQYF	TGTGCCAGCAGCACCCGGACGGGACTAGCGGCACTGGAGACCCAGTACTTC
TRBD2	TRBV20-1	-	TRBJ2-7	CSARTSGRALYEQYF	TGCAGTGCTCGGACTAGCGGGAGGGCCCTCTACGAGCAGTACTTC
TRBD1	TRBV6-5	-	TRBJ1-1	CASSYGAGQGEAFF	TGTGCCAGCAGTTACGGGGCGGGACAGGGTGAAGCTTTCTTT
TRBD2	TRBV28	-	TRBJ2-7	CASSRPSGTSGIISYEQYF	TGTGCCAGCAGTCGACCCTCCGGGACTAGCGGGATTATCTCCTACGAGCAGTACTTC
-	TRBV7-2	-	TRBJ2-3	CASSLVLAFSTDTQYF	TGTGCCAGCAGCTTAGTCCTAGCCTTCAGCACAGATACGCAGTATTTT
-	TRBV12-3/TRBV12-4	-	TRBJ2-5	CASRGGSRETQYF	TGTGCCAGCAGGGGCGGATCTCGGGAGACCCAGTACTTC
-	TRBV7-3	few	TRBJ2-3	CASSRGRTSTDTQYF	TGTGCCAGCAGCCGCGGGCGGACCAGCACAGATACGCAGTATTTT
TRBD2	TRBV5-1	many	TRBJ2-3	CASSLAGGGDTQYF	TGTGCCAGCAGTTTAGCGGGAGGAGGAGATACGCAGTATTTT
-	TRBV12-3/TRBV12-4	few	TRBJ2-5	CASSPRGGLASQETQYF	TGTGCCAGCAGTCCCCGAGGTGGTCTAGCATCTCAAGAGACCCAGTACTTC
-	TRBV29-1	-	TRBJ1-2	CSVEELGRGYGYTF	TGCAGCGTTGAAGAATTAGGACGGGGCTATGGCTACACCTTC
-	TRBV3-1	-	TRBJ2-1	CASSQRQSYNEQFF	TGTGCCAGCAGCCAAAGACAGTCTTACAATGAGCAGTTCTTC
-	TRBV12-3/TRBV12-4	-	TRBJ1-5	CANSLGGGMTGQPQHF	TGTGCCAACAGTTTAGGGGGGGGGATGACGGGTCAGCCCCAGCATTTT
-	TRBV28	-	TRBJ2-3	CASCWGGLSTDTQYF	TGTGCCAGCTGTTGGGGAGGACTCAGCACAGATACGCAGTATTTT
-	TRBV7-2	few	TRBJ2-7	CASSGTIARAEQYF	TGTGCCAGCAGCGGCACCATAGCACGGGCAGAGCAGTACTTC